This T cell receptor beta chain was captured by sequencing in a study of T cell changes during pregnancy in multiple sclerosis. The V gene lost 5 bases and the J gene lost 1 base, with 11 bases spanning the gap. This CDR3 contains 14 residues. The germline V gene has CDR1 MNHEY and CDR2 SMNVEV (reference sequence). Data came from immunoSEQ multiplex PCR; TCRdb stores just in-frame clones and leaves some out. The sample holds tens of thousands of clones, around 94% seen once. This receptor was identified in a female donor with multiple sclerosis, enrolled in a pregnancy study. The V and J genes are TRBV27 and TRBJ1-2, with D tentatively TRBD1 (5 bases). Sequencing was performed on peripheral blood, taken in the third trimester of pregnancy. CDR3 nucleotide sequence: TGTGCCAGCAGTCCCACAGGTTATAACTATGGCTACACCTTC. This gives the protein CASSPTGYNYGYTF.